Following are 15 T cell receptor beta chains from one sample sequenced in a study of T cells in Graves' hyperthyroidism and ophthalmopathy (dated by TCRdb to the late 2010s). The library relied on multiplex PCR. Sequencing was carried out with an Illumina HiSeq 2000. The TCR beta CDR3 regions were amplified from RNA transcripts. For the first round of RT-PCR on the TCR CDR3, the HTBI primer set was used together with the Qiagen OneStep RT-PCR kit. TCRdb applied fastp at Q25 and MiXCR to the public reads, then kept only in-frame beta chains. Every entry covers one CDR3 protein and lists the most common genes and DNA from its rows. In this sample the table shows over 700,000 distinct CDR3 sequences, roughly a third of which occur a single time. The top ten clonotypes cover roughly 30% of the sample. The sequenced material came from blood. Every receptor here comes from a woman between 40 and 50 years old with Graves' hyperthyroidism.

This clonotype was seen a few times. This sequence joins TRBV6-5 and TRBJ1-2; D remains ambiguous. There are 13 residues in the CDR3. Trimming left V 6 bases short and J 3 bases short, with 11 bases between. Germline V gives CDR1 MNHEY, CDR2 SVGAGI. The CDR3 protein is CASSHPRDYGYTF. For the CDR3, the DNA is TGTGCCAGCAGCCACCCACGCGACTATGGCTACACCTTC.

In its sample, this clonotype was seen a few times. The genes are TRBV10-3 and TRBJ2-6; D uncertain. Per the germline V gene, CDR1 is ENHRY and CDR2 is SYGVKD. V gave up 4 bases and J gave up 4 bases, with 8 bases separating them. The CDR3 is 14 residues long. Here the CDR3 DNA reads TGTGCCATCAGTGCGCAGGCAGGGGCCAACGTCCTGACTTTC. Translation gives CAISAQAGANVLTF.

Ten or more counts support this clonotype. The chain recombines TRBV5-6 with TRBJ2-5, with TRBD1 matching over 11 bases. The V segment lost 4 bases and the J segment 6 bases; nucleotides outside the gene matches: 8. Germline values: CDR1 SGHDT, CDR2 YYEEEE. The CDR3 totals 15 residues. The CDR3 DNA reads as TGTGCCAGCAGCCCGGGCGCGGACAGGGGGCAGACCCAGTACTTC. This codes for CASSPGADRGQTQYF.

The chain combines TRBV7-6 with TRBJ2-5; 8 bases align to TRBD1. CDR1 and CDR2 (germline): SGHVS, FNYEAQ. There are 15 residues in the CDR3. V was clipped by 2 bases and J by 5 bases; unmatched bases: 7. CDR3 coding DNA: TGTGCCAGCAGCTTACGGCCAGGGGGCTCGGAGACCCAGTACTTC. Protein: CASSLRPGGSETQYF.

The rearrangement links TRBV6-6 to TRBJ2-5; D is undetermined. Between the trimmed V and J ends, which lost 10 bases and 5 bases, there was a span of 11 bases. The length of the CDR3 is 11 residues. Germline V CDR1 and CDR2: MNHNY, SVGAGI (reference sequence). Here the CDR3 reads CATQTQETQYF. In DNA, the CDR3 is TGTGCCACCCAGACACAGGAGACCCAGTACTTC.

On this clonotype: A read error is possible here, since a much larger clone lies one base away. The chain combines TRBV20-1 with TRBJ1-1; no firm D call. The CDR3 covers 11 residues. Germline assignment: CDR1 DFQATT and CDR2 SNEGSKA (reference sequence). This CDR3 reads CSASMRLEASF. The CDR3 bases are TGCAGTGCTAGTATGAGACTCGAAGCTTCCTTT.

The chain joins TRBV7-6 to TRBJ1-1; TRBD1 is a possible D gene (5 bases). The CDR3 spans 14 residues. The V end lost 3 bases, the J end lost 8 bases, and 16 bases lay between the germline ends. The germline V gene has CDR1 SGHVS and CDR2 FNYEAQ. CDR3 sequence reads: CASSFGQGGEEAFF. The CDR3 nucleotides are TGTGCCAGCAGCTTTGGGCAGGGAGGGGAAGAAGCTTTCTTT.

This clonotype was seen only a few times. CDR3 bases: TGTGCCAGCAGTCCGGGACAGGGGGTTGAGCAGTACTTC. Protein: CASSPGQGVEQYF. The genes are TRBV11-3 and TRBJ2-7; TRBD1 matches 11 bases. The ends lost 6 bases at V and 7 bases at J; junction bases unmatched: 5. Germline lookup yields CDR1 SGHNT and CDR2 YENEEA. The CDR3 extends over 13 amino acids. Complete variable domain (other parts from reference TRBV11-3 and TRBJ2-7): EAGVVQSPRYKIIEKKQPVAFWCNPISGHNTLYWYLQNLGQGPELLIRYENEEAVDDSQLPKDRFSAERLKGVDSTLKIQPAELGDSAVYLCASSPGQGVEQYFGPGTRLTVT.

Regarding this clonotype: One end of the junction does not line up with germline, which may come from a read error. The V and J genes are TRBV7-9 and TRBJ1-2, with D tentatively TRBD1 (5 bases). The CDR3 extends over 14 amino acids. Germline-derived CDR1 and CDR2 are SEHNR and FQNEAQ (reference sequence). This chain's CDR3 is CASSRQTNNYGYTF. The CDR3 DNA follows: TGCGCCAGCAGCCGACAGACGAACAACTATGGCTACACCTTC.

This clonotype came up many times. The CDR3 protein is CASRRRWEGAYEQYF. CDR3 DNA sequence: TGTGCCAGCCGACGACGTTGGGAGGGGGCATACGAGCAGTACTTC. The rearrangement uses TRBV6-5 and TRBJ2-7, with D perhaps assigned TRBD1 or TRBD2 (7 bases each). Germline CDR1 reads MNHEY; CDR2 reads SVGAGI. The length of the CDR3 is 15 residues. V was pared by 8 bases and J by 4 bases, with 21 bases between.

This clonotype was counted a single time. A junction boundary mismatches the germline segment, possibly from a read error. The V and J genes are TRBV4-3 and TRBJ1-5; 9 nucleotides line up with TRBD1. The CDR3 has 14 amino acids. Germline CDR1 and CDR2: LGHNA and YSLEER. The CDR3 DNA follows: TGCGCCAACAGCCAAGGGGACAGGGTACAGCCCCAGCATTTT. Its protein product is CANSQGDRVQPQHF.

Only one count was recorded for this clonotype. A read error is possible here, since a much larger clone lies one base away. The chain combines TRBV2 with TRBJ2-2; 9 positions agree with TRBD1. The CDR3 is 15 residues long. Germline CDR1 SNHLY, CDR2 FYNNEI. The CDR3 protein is CASIGTTGGTGEPFF. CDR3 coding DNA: TGTGCCAGCATTGGGACCACAGGGGGCACCGGGGAGCCGTTTTTT.

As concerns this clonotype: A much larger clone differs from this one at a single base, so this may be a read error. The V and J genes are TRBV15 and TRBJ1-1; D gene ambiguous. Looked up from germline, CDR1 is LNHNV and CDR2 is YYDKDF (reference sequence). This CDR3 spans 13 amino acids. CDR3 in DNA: TGTGCCGCCAGCAGAGATCCCGACACTGAAGCTTTCTTT. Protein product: CAASRDPDTEAFF.

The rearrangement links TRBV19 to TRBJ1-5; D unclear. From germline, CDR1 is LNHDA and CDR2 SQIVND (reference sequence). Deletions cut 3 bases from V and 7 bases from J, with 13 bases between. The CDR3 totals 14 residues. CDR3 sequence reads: CASSIQDDGQPQHF. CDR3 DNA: TGTGCCAGTAGTATTCAGGACGACGGCCAGCCCCAGCATTTT.

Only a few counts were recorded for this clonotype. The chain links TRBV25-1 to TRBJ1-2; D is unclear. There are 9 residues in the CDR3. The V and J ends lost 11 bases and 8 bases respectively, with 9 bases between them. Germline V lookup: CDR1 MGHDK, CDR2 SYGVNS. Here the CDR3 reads CAGNNGYTF. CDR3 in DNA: TGTGCCGGCAACAACGGCTACACCTTC.